This T cell receptor (beta chain) was sequenced in a study of CD8+CD57+ T cells in acquired aplastic anemia. Study-wide points: Found in both controls and patients were approximately 29 CD8+ CDR3 sequences.

Profiling that covered TCR beta VDJ and CDR3 relied on genomic DNA as its template. Using its own MiXCR run on the reads, TCRdb lists one record per CDR3 protein. The repertoire holds hundreds of thousands of distinct CDR3 sequences, 45% to 65% seen once, with 1.3% in the top ten. CD8+CD57+ cell expansion, shown by flow cytometry, had occurred in the patients selected for sequencing. The diagnosis in all patients was severe acquired aplastic anemia. This clonotype appeared many times. Its antigen is unknown. Sequenced material: sorted CD4+, CD8+, or CD8+CD57+ T cells (not recorded which) from PBMCs. This receptor was identified in a human donor with aplastic anemia.

The CDR3 DNA reads TGTGCCAGCAGCGACAGGGGACAGGGGTTTTACGAGCAGTACTTC. It encodes CASSDRGQGFYEQYF. J is TRBJ2-7 and V is TRBV27; 10 nucleotides agree with TRBD1. This CDR3 has 15 residues. Trimming removed 6 bases from V and 4 bases from J; junction bases left unmatched: 9. Germline V gene sequence: CDR1 MNHEY, CDR2 SMNVEV (reference sequence).